This TCR beta chain was identified in a study of blood T cell repertoires in COVID-19. In the study overall: Acute-phase and convalescent COVID-19 samples originated in the United States, Italy and Spain.

Methods used by the authors: Estimation of nucleated cell counts relied on the amplification of reference gene primers. Repertoires were generated with immunoSEQ multiplex PCR, while TCRdb's copy carries only in-frame clones and drops some. V and J calls and clone size are given by that table; D and trimming were obtained from the DNA. The data show approximately 110,000 clones, with less than 90% seen just once and roughly 18% held by the top ten. CDR1 and CDR2 (germline): MNHNY, SVGAGI (reference sequence). V was cut by 6 bases and J by 2 bases, with 14 bases left in between. This CDR3 comprises 14 residues.

The TCR originated in an older woman with acute or convalescent COVID-19. The chain joins TRBV6-6 to TRBJ2-7, with TRBD1 as a possible D gene (5 bases). The specimen was peripheral blood. CDR3 in DNA: TGTGCCAGCAGAGACGCGACAGCAACCTACGAGCAGTACTTC. It yields the protein CASRDATATYEQYF.